These 6 T cell receptor beta chains came from one sample sequenced in a study of blood T cells in healthy people across ages. With a J-beta primer mix and a sample-barcoded 5' primer, a second PCR ran about 6 to 11 cycles. Via MiXCR, TCRdb re-called the 5' RACE reads, giving one row per CDR3 protein. The data show 1.5 million to 2 million distinct CDR3 sequences, about 39% seen once. Sequences were obtained from blood. All receptors derive from a human donor in good health.

The chain combines TRBV6-1 with TRBJ1-2; D uncertain. V shed 0 bases and J shed 5 bases, with 7 bases lying between them. CDR3 length equals 13 residues. Germline values: CDR1 MNHNS, CDR2 SASEGT. CDR3 sequence: CASSEANNYGYTF. CDR3 nucleotides: TGTGCCAGCAGTGAAGCCAACAATTATGGCTACACCTTC.

This chain links TRBV7-2 with TRBJ2-1, with D possibly being TRBD2 (6 bases). The CDR3 is made up of 14 amino acids. CDR1 and CDR2 from the germline V gene are SGHTA and FQGNSA. V was clipped by 0 bases and J by 13 bases, with 16 bases between them. CDR3 in amino acids: CASSLAGDLGTQFF. CDR3 nucleotides: TGTGCCAGCAGCTTAGCCGGGGACTTGGGGACCCAGTTCTTC.

Ten or more counts support this clonotype. The chain uses TRBV12-5 and TRBJ2-7; D gene unclear. The germline CDR1 and CDR2 sequences are LGHNT and FRNRAP. The CDR3 is 14 residues long. V dropped 7 bases and J dropped 2 bases, with 15 bases sitting between them. The CDR3 sequence: CASDLKKPPYEQYF. DNA of the CDR3: TGTGCTAGTGATTTAAAGAAGCCACCCTACGAGCAGTACTTC.

This chain links TRBV15 with TRBJ1-5, with TRBD1 matching 9 bases. CDR3 length: 16 amino acids. In germline, CDR1 is LNHNV, CDR2 YYDKDF (reference sequence). After removal of 5 bases from V and 0 bases from J, the junction contained 5 bases not matched to a gene. The CDR3 bases are TGTGCCACCAGCCCGGACAGGGGCAATAGCAATCAGCCCCAGCATTTT. Its translation is CATSPDRGNSNQPQHF.

This clonotype was picked up a small number of times. The rearrangement uses TRBV6-5 and TRBJ2-5, with TRBD2 matching 15 bases. The V segment lost 5 bases and the J segment 4 bases; nucleotides outside the gene matches: 8. CDR1 and CDR2 (germline): MNHEY, SVGAGI. CDR3 length: 17 residues. The CDR3 protein is CASSNLGLAGGRETQYF. The CDR3 bases are TGTGCCAGCAGTAACCTAGGACTAGCGGGGGGGCGAGAGACCCAGTACTTC.

The sample holds a few counts of this clonotype. The V call is TRBV21-1, the J call TRBJ2-7; whether TRBD1, the table's D call, matches the DNA was not checked. TRBV21-1 is annotated as a pseudogene. This CDR3 has 20 amino acids. CDR3 amino acids: CASRNRSGQGLSWGSYEQYF. The CDR3 DNA is TGTGCCAGCAGAAATAGGTCAGGACAGGGTCTTTCTTGGGGCTCCTACGAGCAGTACTTC.